The 23 T cell receptor beta chains presented below share a single source sample, sequenced in a study of CD8 T cells in Susac syndrome. The RNA input was about 0.5 to 1 ug, and it was reverse transcribed with random hexamers. TCRdb passed the immunoSEQ multiplex PCR reads through MiXCR, listing each CDR3 protein once. The sample yields about 200,000 distinct CDR3 sequences, approximately 95% seen once. Sequences were obtained from CD4+ T cells from PBMCs. These receptors were taken from a human donor with multiple sclerosis.

This chain's CDR3 is CASSQVTGEGETQYF. The CDR3 DNA reads TGTGCCAGCAGCCAAGTTACAGGCGAGGGAGAGACCCAGTACTTC. V gene TRBV3-1 combines with J gene TRBJ2-5, with D perhaps matching TRBD1 or TRBD2 (5 bases each). The CDR3 consists of 15 residues. Trimming left V 1 base short and J 4 bases short, with 13 bases between. Per the germline V gene, CDR1 is LGHDT and CDR2 is YNNKEL (reference sequence).

This sequence joins TRBV20-1 and TRBJ2-3, with TRBD2 as a possible D gene (5 bases). The germline CDR1 and CDR2 sequences are DFQATT and SNEGSKA (reference sequence). The CDR3 totals 12 residues. Between the trimmed V and J ends, which lost 6 bases and 6 bases, there was a span of 13 bases. The CDR3 DNA is TGCAGTGCCTCCCCGGGCGGGGATACGCAGTATTTT. Translating gives CSASPGGDTQYF.

The chain uses TRBV20-1 and TRBJ2-1, with D hard to call. The CDR3 runs 11 residues. In germline, CDR1 is DFQATT, CDR2 SNEGSKA (reference sequence). The V end lost 0 bases, the J end lost 10 bases, and 7 bases lay between the germline ends. Written as DNA, the CDR3 is TGCAGTGCTAGAGAGACGATGGAGCAGTTCTTC. It yields the protein CSARETMEQFF.

This chain links TRBV7-2 with TRBJ2-5; TRBD2 might be the D (5 bases). The CDR3 extends over 16 amino acids. Germline V gives CDR1 SGHTA, CDR2 FQGNSA. V lost 5 bases, J lost 4 bases, and 20 bases lay in between. The CDR3 nucleotides are TGTGCCAGCAGCCCGCCGTCTACTAGACCTGGAGAGACCCAGTACTTC. It encodes CASSPPSTRPGETQYF.

V usage is TRBV4-2 and J usage is TRBJ1-2, with D perhaps TRBD1 (6 bases). CDR3 length equals 15 residues. Germline values: CDR1 LGHNA, CDR2 YNFKEQ. V gave up 4 bases and J gave up 4 bases, with 16 bases separating them. The CDR3 loop reads CASSPQITGIYGYTF. The CDR3 nucleotides read TGTGCCAGCAGCCCTCAGATTACAGGGATCTATGGCTACACCTTC.

The gene calls are TRBV25-1 and TRBJ1-2; possible D gene TRBD1, 5 bases. Trimming pared 6 bases from V and 7 bases from J, leaving 12 bases between. Germline CDR1 MGHDK, CDR2 SYGVNS. The CDR3 loop spans 12 amino acids. The CDR3 loop is CASRMDTVGYTF. DNA for the CDR3: TGTGCCAGCAGGATGGACACGGTTGGCTACACCTTC.

This chain links TRBV19 with TRBJ2-3; TRBD2 agrees at 10 bases. This CDR3 region has 15 residues. Germline V CDR1 and CDR2: LNHDA, SQIVND (reference sequence). Trimming cost V 1 base and J 6 bases; bases outside gene matches: 4. As DNA, the CDR3 is TGTGCCAGTAGTATAGTAGCGGGGGGTACGGATACGCAGTATTTT. It yields the protein CASSIVAGGTDTQYF.

The rearrangement links TRBV21-1 to TRBJ2-5. TRBV21-1 is termed a pseudogene. The CDR3 is 12 amino acids. The chain's CDR3 is CSYGPHQETQYF. The CDR3 DNA follows: TGTTCTTACGGACCCCACCAAGAGACCCAGTACTTC.

The gene calls are TRBV7-2 and TRBJ2-1; 8 nucleotides match TRBD1. Germline CDR1 SGHTA, CDR2 FQGNSA. The CDR3 spans 12 residues. J gave up 8 bases and V 5 bases, and 2 bases lay outside the gene matches. The DNA of the CDR3 is TGTGCCAGCAGCAACAGGGGGGATGAGCAGTTCTTC. Residues: CASSNRGDEQFF.

This clonotype appeared a single time. The chain recombines TRBV6-5 with TRBJ2-3; D gene uncertain. The CDR3 is 15 amino acids. Between the trimmed V and J ends, which lost 0 bases and 2 bases, there was a span of 9 bases. Germline CDR1 and CDR2: MNHEY and SVGAGI. The DNA of the CDR3 is TGTGCCAGCAGTTACTCACCTCAAAACACAGATACGCAGTATTTT. It encodes CASSYSPQNTDTQYF.

The CDR3 region is CASGLTIDGSSYNEQFF. CDR3 nucleotides: TGTGCTAGTGGTTTGACAATAGACGGGAGCTCCTACAATGAGCAGTTCTTC. The V and J genes are TRBV12-5 and TRBJ2-1; a weak D match, TRBD2 (6 bases). Trimming shortened V by 2 bases and J by 0 bases, and 14 bases separated the two germline ends. In germline, CDR1 is LGHNT, CDR2 FRNRAP. CDR3 length equals 17 residues.

This chain uses TRBV25-1 with TRBJ2-3; 7 nucleotides agree with TRBD2. This CDR3 is 15 amino acids long. V lost 5 bases, J lost 2 bases, and 7 bases stayed unmatched. Germline V gives CDR1 MGHDK, CDR2 SYGVNS. Here the CDR3 reads CASSTLADYTDTQYF. The CDR3 coding sequence is TGTGCCAGCAGTACCCTAGCGGACTACACAGATACGCAGTATTTT.

This clonotype turned up a few times. The V gene is TRBV12-3 or TRBV12-4, the J gene TRBJ1-1; D is perhaps TRBD1 (5 bases). The ends were cut back, 1 base at V and 0 bases at J, with 6 bases in the middle. The CDR3 totals 14 residues. The CDR3 nucleotides read TGTGCCAGCAGTTTAGGAGGGGTGAACACTGAAGCTTTCTTT. Protein sequence: CASSLGGVNTEAFF.

The rearrangement uses TRBV20-1 and TRBJ2-7, with D perhaps given as TRBD1 or TRBD2 (6 bases each). Germline CDR1 and CDR2: DFQATT and SNEGSKA (reference sequence). The V end lost 4 bases, the J end lost 5 bases, and 18 bases lay between the germline ends. This CDR3 is built from 14 residues. The CDR3 region has the DNA TGCAGTGCTATCGGTTTGGGGGGCATGGACGAGCAGTACTTC. Protein product: CSAIGLGGMDEQYF.

The J gene is TRBJ2-7, the V gene TRBV11-2, with D possibly being TRBD1 or TRBD2 (5 bases each). CDR1 and CDR2 (germline): SGHAT, FQNNGV. The CDR3 sequence is 15 residues long. V lost 4 bases, J lost 0 bases, and 13 bases lay in between. CDR3 amino acids: CASSSGSGPSYEQYV. Written as DNA, the CDR3 is TGTGCCAGCAGCTCGGGGTCGGGGCCCTCCTACGAGCAGTACGTC.

The chain has TRBV7-2 and TRBJ1-2; D gene ambiguous. Germline V CDR1 and CDR2: SGHTA, FQGNSA. This CDR3 contains 14 residues. V was trimmed by 4 bases and J by 2 bases, leaving 11 bases between them. CDR3 DNA: TGTGCCAGCAGCTCCCGGACGACCAACTATGGCTACACCTTC. Amino acids: CASSSRTTNYGYTF. Complete variable domain (other parts from reference TRBV7-2 and TRBJ1-2): GAGVSQSPSNKVTEKGKDVELRCDPISGHTALYWYRQSLGQGLEFLIYFQGNSAPDKSGLPSDRFSAERTGGSVSTLTIQRTQQEDSAVYLCASSSRTTNYGYTFGSGTRLTVV.

This clonotype was seen only once. The rearrangement links TRBV4-1 to TRBJ1-5, with D unclear. CDR1 is MGHRA, CDR2 YSYEKL, per germline. With 0 bases removed from V and 6 bases from J, the gap between germline ends came to 12 bases. This CDR3 has 15 amino acids. The CDR3 DNA follows: TGCGCCAGCAGCCAAGAGTGGGAACAGACTCAGCCCCAGCATTTT. The encoded protein is CASSQEWEQTQPQHF.

V is TRBV12-5 and J is TRBJ1-5; tentatively, D is TRBD1 (6 bases). Germline V lookup: CDR1 LGHNT, CDR2 FRNRAP. CDR3 length equals 18 residues. Trimming stripped 4 bases from V and 1 base from J, with 20 bases between. CDR3 sequence reads: CASGSRTADSQSNQPQHF. The DNA for the CDR3 is TGTGCTAGTGGTTCGCGGACAGCCGATAGCCAAAGCAATCAGCCCCAGCATTTT.

V usage is TRBV15 and J usage is TRBJ1-2, with 12 bases aligning to TRBD1. This CDR3 spans 17 amino acids. Trimming took 1 base from V and 4 from J; bases not matched to a gene: 7. Looked up from germline, CDR1 is LNHNV and CDR2 is YYDKDF (reference sequence). The CDR3 sequence: CATSRVGTGGFFYGYTF. CDR3 nucleotides: TGTGCCACCAGCAGAGTGGGGACAGGGGGCTTCTTCTATGGCTACACCTTC.

The gene calls are TRBV29-1 and TRBJ2-4, with 11 bases aligning to TRBD2. CDR1 is SQVTM and CDR2 is ANQGSEA in the germline V gene. V shed 2 bases, J shed 0 bases, and the junction held 9 bases outside the gene matches. The CDR3 is 18 residues long. This CDR3 reads CSVESTSGGFLAKNIQYF. CDR3 nucleotides: TGCAGCGTTGAATCAACTAGCGGGGGTTTTTTAGCCAAAAACATTCAGTACTTC. The full variable domain, with the rest looked up from reference TRBV29-1 and TRBJ2-4, is SAVISQKPSRDICQRGTSLTIQCQVDSQVTMMFWYRQQPGQSLTLIATANQGSEATYESGFVIDKFPISRPNLTFSTLTVSNMSPEDSSIYLCSVESTSGGFLAKNIQYFGAGTRLSVL.

The chain employs TRBV3-1 and TRBJ2-7; D uncertain. Trimming removed 1 base at V and 3 bases at J, with 7 bases between. Germline V gene lookup returns CDR1 LGHDT and CDR2 YNNKEL (reference sequence). This CDR3 region has 13 residues. This CDR3 is CASSQVGYYEQYF. As DNA, the CDR3 is TGTGCCAGCAGCCAAGTAGGTTACTACGAGCAGTACTTC.

The genes are TRBV14 and TRBJ2-3, with TRBD2 identical over 10 bases. This CDR3 contains 17 residues. V was pared by 1 base and J by 6 bases, with 10 bases of the junction left unmatched. Germline V gene data show CDR1 as SGHDN and CDR2 as FVKESK. The CDR3 DNA reads TGTGCCAGCAGCCAAGGAAGCACTAGCGGGGTCAGGGATACGCAGTATTTT. Translation: CASSQGSTSGVRDTQYF.

This chain links TRBV6-5 with TRBJ2-7; TRBD1 agrees at 9 bases. Trimming removed 5 bases from V and 4 bases from J; junction bases left unmatched: 9. The germline CDR1 and CDR2 sequences are MNHEY and SVGAGI. The CDR3 length is 15 residues. CDR3 DNA: TGTGCCAGCAGTCCCTCGGGACAGGGTTATTACGAGCAGTACGTC. It encodes CASSPSGQGYYEQYV.